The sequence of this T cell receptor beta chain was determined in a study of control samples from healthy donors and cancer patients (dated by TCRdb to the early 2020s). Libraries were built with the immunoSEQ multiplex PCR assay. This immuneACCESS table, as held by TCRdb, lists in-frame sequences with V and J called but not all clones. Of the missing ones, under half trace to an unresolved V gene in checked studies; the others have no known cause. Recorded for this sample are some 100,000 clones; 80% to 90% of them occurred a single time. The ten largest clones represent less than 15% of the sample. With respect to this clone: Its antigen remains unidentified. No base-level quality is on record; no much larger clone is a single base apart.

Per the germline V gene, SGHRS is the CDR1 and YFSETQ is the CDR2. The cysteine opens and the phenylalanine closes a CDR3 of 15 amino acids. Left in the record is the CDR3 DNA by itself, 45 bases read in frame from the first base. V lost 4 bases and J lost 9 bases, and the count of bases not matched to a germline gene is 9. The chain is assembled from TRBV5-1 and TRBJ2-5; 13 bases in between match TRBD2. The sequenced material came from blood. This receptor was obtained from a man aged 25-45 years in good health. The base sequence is TGCGCCAGCAGCGTAGGACTAGCGGGAGCCCCCTCCCAGTACTTC. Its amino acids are CASSVGLAGAPSQYF.